The sequence of this T cell receptor beta chain was determined in a study of cytomegalovirus exposure and HLA in healthy donors (dated by TCRdb to the late 2010s). Regarding the study in general: An earlier analysis of approximately 550 of the donors reported 250 to 350 Gb of sequence data and 100 million to 130 million unique TCR beta sequences from 190 million or so T cells. Donor age, sex, ethnicity and CMV serostatus were collected together with the repertoire data. Rather than drawing on any new phenotypic data, the later analysis identified candidate immune exposures from TCR beta sequences and the way those sequences occurred across donors. About 5 DR-DQ haplotypes were handled as single units for association and clustering, since linkage in the cohort was strong. Roughly 300 gigabases of sequencing data and 70 million to 85 million unique TCR sequences were included in an early release covering about 600 HLA-typed donors. A separate validation cohort of approximately 120 different subjects was used in addition to the roughly 640-subject first cohort. A later genetic analysis used genome-wide SNP genotypes for about three fifths of the 666 donors, treating that subset as a discovery cohort. Of the roughly 410 genotyped donors, less than 85% were placed in the genetic ancestry cluster associated with self-reported Caucasian donors. Across some 400 genotyped donors of the cohort, an average of roughly 250,000 unique TCR beta nucleotide sequences per donor were sequenced, and around 19% of those sequences were non-productive. All discovery cohort repertoires had been generated on a single sequencing platform. An earlier analysis of roughly 600 of the donors used high-throughput TCR beta sequencing to judge whether each TCR beta V gene segment behaved as functional or pseudogenic. The T cell repertoires of 700 or so subjects were profiled by immunosequencing and related to cytomegalovirus serostatus. To predict cytomegalovirus infection status, the study combined high-throughput TCR immunosequencing, statistical association of individual TCRs with disease status, and machine learning. The aim of the study was to test whether cataloging public T cell receptors could identify signatures of past pathogen exposure. Typing coverage varied by locus: about 620-640 donors for A, B, C, DRB1 and DQB1; under 550 for DQA1; about 570 for DPA1; some 470 for DPB1. Both class I and class II loci were covered by HLA typing, at four-digit resolution. A later analysis re-examined previously published TCR beta repertoires from about 700 donors and added high-resolution HLA genotyping to investigate patterns of TCR occurrence.

This clone appeared a single time. What this receptor recognizes is not known. The record has no base qualities; no much larger clone is one base away. In total, roughly 710 healthy bone marrow donors made up the cohort. At the time of sampling, all cohort members were nominally healthy, though unrecorded immune exposures were likely present. The donor tested CMV seronegative, placing the donor among the 300 to 450 seronegative members of the cohort. Each donor provided a peripheral blood sample, and peripheral blood mononuclear cells were used for TCR beta sequencing. The Qiagen DNeasy Blood Extraction Kit was used to extract genomic DNA from the blood cell samples. Beyond this particular receptor, the publication reports: In a later analysis, the rate of TCR association differed among HLA loci, with DRB1 alleles having the most associated TCRs and HLA-C alleles having the fewest. In a later genetic analysis, fewer N-insertions in productive TCRs were reported among donors in an Asian-associated ancestry cluster than the roughly 640-donor mean. Some IMGT-functional V segments, including TRBV6-2 and TRBV6-3, could not be told apart with the 87-base-pair reads, so those segments were excluded. Because HLA typing was missing for some donors at each locus, association tests included only the typed subset. It was suggested by the authors that the approach could potentially be generalized to other disease states and immunological phenotypes. Immune exposure information for the cohort was limited to CMV serostatus. A later analysis found that most CMV-associated TCR beta chains appeared HLA-restricted, with HLA associations seemingly driven largely by CMV exposure. This cohort had only TCR beta chains sequenced, and the lack of alpha or paired-chain data limited which features could be detected. While some public TCRs were present in many individuals, most TCR sequences turned up only very rarely across donors. Cytomegalovirus status was reported to be diagnosed by the classifier with high specificity and sensitivity in both the original and validation cohorts. In a later analysis, HLA-associated TCR beta chains showed more clonal expansion and lower generation probabilities than non-associated chains that were equally common. In an earlier analysis of some 540 of the donors, most TCR beta V segments appeared in productive rearrangements about 87% or about 30% of the time, broadly matching IMGT annotations. The sequencing pipeline was judged likely to have produced a cluster of highly shared sequence variants as a technical artifact. The presence/absence analyses assumed that sequencing depth was roughly uniform across donors, and that assumption may not be true. In a later analysis, around 17,000 TCR beta sequences were associated with specific HLA alleles at a false discovery rate of 0.05. A few of the identified cytomegalovirus-associated TCR beta chains were confirmed in vitro to be specific for cytomegalovirus antigens. A further reported finding was that TCR beta sequences accurately predicted the HLA-A and HLA-B alleles for most subjects in the first cohort. Because counts were too low, seventeen rarely observed V segments, including chromosome 9 orphons, were left out of the earlier analysis of about 620 of the donors. Correlated functional status among segregating V segments might reflect linkage disequilibrium, but an unknown experimental factor could not be ruled out. When HLA alleles, especially DR and DQ, strongly co-occurred, attributing TCR associations to individual alleles was difficult. In a later analysis, several top co-occurrence clusters were reported to appear linked to parvovirus B19, influenza, CMV and Epstein-Barr virus. An association between a missense DCLRE1C variant and V-gene and J-gene trimming of TCR beta chains was found in a later genetic analysis and replicated in an independent cohort. The study gave a list of roughly 150 TCR beta chains associated with cytomegalovirus.

Libraries were made using the immunoSEQ multiplex PCR assay. The multiplex PCR relied on a mix of 60 forward primers for TCR Vbeta segments and 13 reverse primers for TCR Jbeta segments. The CDR3 region of rearranged TCR beta genes was amplified from genomic DNA by a multiplex PCR assay. The amplified TCR beta libraries were sequenced on the Illumina HiSeq System as 87-base-pair reads. In the authors' own workflow: Across the roughly 600 repertoires, a later analysis counted approximately 83 million unique TCR beta chains, around 10 million of which were shared by at least two donors. To remove PCR and sequencing errors, raw reads were error-corrected and collapsed into unique sequences using a nearest-neighbor algorithm that merged closely related sequences. V, D and J gene segments were assigned by aligning CDR3 sequences to IMGT reference sequences. For a sequence to be retained, a match of at least six nucleotides was required to both a V gene segment and a J gene segment. A rearrangement was called productive if the CDR3 had no stop codons and remained in frame with V and J, and every other rearrangement was called non-productive. Following IMGT convention, CDR3 was defined as the stretch from the second conserved V-encoded cysteine up to the conserved J-encoded phenylalanine. The earlier analysis of 500 to 650 of the donors excluded any sequence lacking an unambiguous match to a single V gene segment. In an earlier analysis of 587 of the donors, V segments were called functional above 56.7% productive rearrangements and were called segregating when the between-donor standard deviation exceeded 5%. A statistical classification framework was developed to diagnose cytomegalovirus status using the catalog of TCR beta chain sequences. In a later analysis, TCR nucleotide sequences were compared against IMGT/GENE-DB human TR gene sequences so that V and J genes could be assigned. In a later analysis, CDR3 sequences and most-parsimonious VDJ recombination scenarios were assigned using the TCRdist pipeline. In a later analysis, each TCR beta chain was defined by its CDR3 amino acid sequence together with its V-gene family, and reads without a unique V-gene family were excluded. A later analysis removed 550 to 700 highly shared, low-generation-probability nucleotide sequences to deal with suspected cross-contamination and a sequencing artifact. In a later analysis, a clonal expansion index for each public chain was calculated from normalized within-repertoire ranks of inferred template counts. In a later analysis, generation probabilities were computed with a VDJ recombination model fitted to out-of-frame rearrangements, and the resulting probabilities were checked against IGoR. In a later analysis, hypergeometric tests were used to score TCR-TCR, TCR-HLA and TCR-CMV co-occurrence, with a repertoire-size bias correction applied to TCR pairs. A later analysis estimated false discovery rates by permuting HLA or CMV assignments 20 times. A later analysis grouped co-occurring TCRs with DBSCAN, adding TCRdist sequence similarity when clustering within HLA-allele-positive subsets. Co-occurrence clustering excluded repertoires with fewer than 30,000 or more than 120,000 public chains, plus five with anomalous nucleotide sharing. TCRdb holds this immuneACCESS table with in-frame rearrangements only. Some clones are missing; in checked studies, unresolved V genes explain under half, and the rest has no known cause. V and J calls and clone size follow that table, whereas D and trimming were derived from the DNA. A total of under 250,000 clones appear in this sample, under 85% of them only once. The ten top clones hold 1.7% of the sample.

V and J lose 6 bases and 6 bases, and a span of 15 bases separates them. The CDR3 has 13 amino acids, counting the end cysteine and phenylalanine. The CDR3 DNA has 39 bases and is translated from base 1. The germline V gene (reference sequence) specifies MNHEY as CDR1 and SMNVEV as CDR2. This TCR derives from a man aged 45-65 years in good health and CMV-seronegative. The sequenced material came from PBMCs. The V and J segments used are TRBV27 and TRBJ2-7, and TRBD1 may be the D gene, going by 6 matching bases. The bases are TGTGCCAGCAGCAGGGGAGATGCGCTCGAGCAGTACTTC. Its translation reads: CASSRGDALEQYF.